This is a list of T cell receptor beta chains from one sample in a study of T-cell memory formation after mild COVID-19. TCRdb ran MiXCR on the 5' RACE reads and lists one entry per CDR3 protein. The table lists approximately 150,000 distinct CDR3 sequences, roughly 6.2% of them singletons. The source material was PBMCs or a T cell subset sorted from them (not recorded which). The receptors here all came from an adult woman who had mild COVID-19 (a few samples of this study predate the infection). Cell type and time point are not known. Both conserved end residues are part of each CDR3.

v_gene	len	j_gene	CDR3aa
TRBV7-2	14	TRBJ2-7	CASSRAGVSYEQYF
TRBV7-9	14	TRBJ2-7	CASSYGGPFPEQYF
TRBV24-1	14	TRBJ2-2	CATSVQGGTGELFF
TRBV19	15	TRBJ2-1	CASRSDRGTYNEQFF
TRBV12-3/TRBV12-4	15	TRBJ2-6	CASSFTFSGANVLTF
TRBV5-1	16	TRBJ1-4	CASSGQDLATNEKLFF
TRBV7-8	16	TRBJ2-2	CASSSQTGGNTGELFF
TRBV5-1	16	TRBJ2-7	CASSLGAFQVTNEQYF
TRBV12-3/TRBV12-4	14	TRBJ2-7	CASTSPLHAYEQYF
TRBV7-8	14	TRBJ1-1	CASSSRQGSTEAFF
TRBV6-2/TRBV6-3	12	TRBJ2-7	CASRDSYYEQYF
TRBV3-1	16	TRBJ2-7	CASSPKTSGRADEQYF
TRBV29-1	12	TRBJ2-3	CSVAGPTDTQYF
TRBV29-1	12	TRBJ2-7	CSVRDITSGQYF
TRBV12-5	14	TRBJ1-1	CASALPPGTTEAFF
TRBV27	15	TRBJ1-1	CASSLLARGNTEAFF
TRBV20-1	13	TRBJ1-5	CSAHRDPNQPQHF
TRBV4-3	17	TRBJ2-2	CASSQEALPTSTGELFF
TRBV24-1	13	TRBJ1-2	CAAQDGANYGYTF
TRBV20-1	13	TRBJ1-6	CSAGQGNNSPLHF
TRBV20-1	16	TRBJ2-1	CSARDGGRPAYNEQFF
TRBV5-5	14	TRBJ2-5	CASSLGARGETQYF
TRBV5-1	17	TRBJ2-1	CASSLAKASGSIWEQFF
TRBV4-2	16	TRBJ2-7	CASSRWTSGSFYEQYF
TRBV4-3	13	TRBJ2-1	CASSQIDYDEQFF
TRBV5-1	14	TRBJ1-3	CASSLGPAGNTIYF
TRBV7-3	20	TRBJ2-3	CASSQTGLAGVALATDTQYF
TRBV6-6	15	TRBJ2-7	CASSSPTSGRYEQYF
TRBV4-1	14	TRBJ2-7	CASSGTADSYEQYF
TRBV18	13	TRBJ1-1	CASSRSENTEAFF
TRBV6-2/TRBV6-3	14	TRBJ2-4	CASSFTGYKNIQYF
TRBV7-9	14	TRBJ2-5	CASSSLRGEETQYF
TRBV18	14	TRBJ1-1	CASSPQDRGTEAFF
TRBV7-6	15	TRBJ2-1	CASSLIQSSYNEQFF
TRBV12-3/TRBV12-4	14	TRBJ2-7	CASSLGGGLYEQYF
TRBV19	13	TRBJ2-7	CASSGRTSYEQYF
TRBV5-1	13	TRBJ2-5	CASSSEYQETQYF
TRBV21-1	17	TRBJ2-5	CASSKSSADRGQETQYF
TRBV5-1	19	TRBJ2-5	CASSPGTGKLSVPQETQYF
TRBV5-1	14	TRBJ1-1	CASKMGTLGTEAFF